These 20 T cell receptor beta chains originate from one sample sequenced in a study of cytomegalovirus exposure and HLA in healthy donors. With 60 Vbeta and 13 Jbeta primers, the PCR was carried out. TCRdb keeps only in-frame clones here, not all; method: immunoSEQ multiplex PCR. There are 60,000 to 80,000 clones in the sample; 79% occur only once, and about 2.7% lies in the top ten. The material sequenced was PBMCs. All receptors come from a woman aged 25 to 39 in good health and CMV-seronegative.

This clone was picked up a small number of times. The rearrangement joins TRBV7-2 to TRBJ2-5; the D is unclear. In germline, CDR1 is SGHTA, CDR2 FQGNSA. This CDR3 has 13 amino acids. With 5 bases removed from V and 2 bases from J, the gap between germline ends came to 9 bases. CDR3 amino acids: CASSATPQETQYF. The CDR3 nucleotides read TGTGCCAGCAGCGCTACCCCTCAAGAGACCCAGTACTTC.

This clone came up a few times. The chain carries TRBV30 and TRBJ2-1, with a possible D match to TRBD2 (6 bases). Germline V CDR1 and CDR2: GTSNPN, SVGIG (reference sequence). This CDR3 is built from 11 residues. With 3 bases removed from V and 10 bases from J, the gap between germline ends came to 10 bases. CDR3 DNA: TGTGCCTGGAGCGACCTAGCGGAGCAGTTCTTC. Protein: CAWSDLAEQFF.

The chain links TRBV7-9 to TRBJ1-1; D is possibly TRBD1 (6 bases). The CDR3 loop spans 12 amino acids. CDR1 and CDR2 from the germline V gene are SEHNR and FQNEAQ (reference sequence). V lost 11 bases, J lost 6 bases, and 16 bases lay in between. DNA for the CDR3: TGTGCCGCTTCGGGTCAGGGGCCTGAAGCTTTCTTT. Protein sequence: CAASGQGPEAFF.

The V and J genes are TRBV5-1 and TRBJ2-1; D unresolved. Germline loops: CDR1 SGHRS, CDR2 YFSETQ. The CDR3 extends over 14 amino acids. Between the trimmed V and J ends, which lost 0 bases and 3 bases, there was a span of 7 bases. CDR3 DNA: TGCGCCAGCAGCTTGGAGACGGGCTACAATGAGCAGTTCTTC. Protein sequence: CASSLETGYNEQFF.

This clone appeared a few times. The gene calls are TRBV12-5 and TRBJ1-1, with 10 bases lining up with TRBD1. Germline V CDR1 and CDR2: LGHNT, FRNRAP. The CDR3 has 16 amino acids. The junction had 12 bases not matched to a gene; V was cut back by 0 bases and J by 11 bases. The CDR3 spells CASGLVLTRQGAGAFF. CDR3 sequence (DNA): TGTGCTAGTGGTTTGGTCCTCACCCGACAGGGGGCCGGCGCTTTCTTT. The variable domain in full, completed from reference TRBV12-5 and TRBJ1-1, reads DARVTQTPRHKVTEMGQEVTMRCQPILGHNTVFWYRQTMMQGLELLAYFRNRAPLDDSGMPKDRFSAEMPDATLATLKIQPSEPRDSAVYFCASGLVLTRQGAGAFFGQGTRLTVV.

V and J are TRBV7-2 and TRBJ1-2, with 9 positions matching TRBD1. The V gene end was trimmed by 5 bases and the J gene end by 2 bases; junction bases not matched to a gene: 6. Germline-derived CDR1 and CDR2 are SGHTA and FQGNSA. The CDR3 sequence is 15 residues long. The CDR3 sequence: CASSRPGQGNYGYTF. In nucleotides, the CDR3 is TGTGCCAGCAGCCGACCGGGACAGGGAAACTATGGCTACACCTTC.

The rearrangement links TRBV9 to TRBJ1-1; D not certain. Per germline, CDR1 SGDLS and CDR2 YYNGEE. This CDR3 spans 13 amino acids. With 4 bases removed from V and 2 bases from J, the gap between germline ends came to 9 bases. The CDR3 DNA is TGTGCCAGCAGCCTACAGTCTAACACTGAAGCTTTCTTT. Translation: CASSLQSNTEAFF.

This rearrangement joins TRBV5-1 to TRBJ2-1; TRBD1 aligns across 8 bases. Germline CDR1 is SGHRS and CDR2 is YFSETQ. V dropped 4 bases and J dropped 7; count of bases not matched to a gene: 7. The CDR3 loop spans 14 amino acids. CDR3 amino acids: CASSLWTGRNEQFF. In nucleotides, the CDR3 is TGCGCCAGCAGCCTCTGGACAGGGAGAAATGAGCAGTTCTTC.

The chain uses TRBV6-1 and TRBJ2-1; 10 positions agree with TRBD1. V lost 6 bases, J lost 7 bases, and 9 bases stayed unmatched. There are 15 residues in the CDR3. Germline assignment: CDR1 MNHNS and CDR2 SASEGT. CDR3 DNA sequence: TGTGCCAGCAGATGGGGGACAGGGGTTCGGAATGAGCAGTTCTTC. Protein sequence: CASRWGTGVRNEQFF.

The genes are TRBV30 and TRBJ1-4, with a possible D match to TRBD1 (5 bases). The length of the CDR3 is 16 residues. V was shortened by 0 bases and J by 4 bases, with 15 bases between the two germline ends. Germline loops: CDR1 GTSNPN, CDR2 SVGIG (reference sequence). The chain's CDR3 is CAWSVLWGGSNEKLFF. The CDR3 region has the DNA TGTGCCTGGAGTGTACTGTGGGGGGGGAGTAATGAAAAACTGTTTTTT.

The V gene is TRBV28, the J gene TRBJ2-2, with D possibly TRBD1 on 5 matching bases. The V gene lost 5 bases and the J gene lost 4 bases, with 17 bases spanning the gap. In germline, CDR1 is MDHEN, CDR2 SYDVKM. The length of the CDR3 is 16 residues. The CDR3 loop is CASSPPQGRITGELFF. The CDR3 DNA follows: TGTGCCAGCAGTCCCCCCCAGGGAAGAATCACCGGGGAGCTGTTTTTT.

J is TRBJ1-2 and V is TRBV18; TRBD1 matches at 8 bases. Germline values: CDR1 KGHSH, CDR2 LQKENI. The CDR3 is 15 residues long. Trimming at V came to 3 bases and at J to 2 bases, leaving 5 bases not matched to a gene. CDR3 bases: TGTGCCAGCTCACCCCGACAGGGGTTGAACTATGGCTACACCTTC. The encoded protein is CASSPRQGLNYGYTF.

The chain uses TRBV10-1 and TRBJ1-2; maybe TRBD1 (5 bases). This CDR3 comprises 14 residues. Germline values: CDR1 WNHNN, CDR2 SYGVQD (reference sequence). V lost 8 bases and J 4 bases, leaving 17 bases between the germline ends. The CDR3 DNA is TGCGCCAGCTCCCCGATGACGGGGGGCTATGGCTACACCTTC. It is translated as CASSPMTGGYGYTF.

This chain links TRBV10-2 with TRBJ1-4, with 7 nucleotides matching TRBD1. CDR3 length: 17 amino acids. V shed 4 bases and J 2 bases; nucleotides not matched to a gene: 10. Germline loops: CDR1 WSHSY, CDR2 SAAADI. CDR3 nucleotides: TGCGCCAGCAGTGGGAGGGCAGGGGGAGCGACTAATGAAAAACTGTTTTTT. Its translation is CASSGRAGGATNEKLFF.

V and J are TRBV9 and TRBJ2-5; TRBD2 matches at 8 bases. V lost 1 base and J lost 4; bases outside the gene matches: 6. This CDR3 has 15 amino acids. CDR1 and CDR2 from the germline V gene are SGDLS and YYNGEE. CDR3: CASSVSGTRGETQYF. CDR3 sequence (DNA): TGTGCCAGCAGCGTAAGTGGGACTAGAGGAGAGACCCAGTACTTC. Full variable domain (outside the CDR3, taken from reference TRBV9 and TRBJ2-5): DSGVTQTPKHLITATGQRVTLRCSPRSGDLSVYWYQQSLDQGLQFLIQYYNGEERAKGNILERFSAQQFPDLHSELNLSSLELGDSALYFCASSVSGTRGETQYFGPGTRLLVL.

The chain employs TRBV11-2 and TRBJ1-4; D possibly corresponds to TRBD1 (6 bases). Trimming removed 0 bases from V and 7 bases from J, with 12 bases in between. The CDR3 length is 15 residues. Germline loops: CDR1 SGHAT, CDR2 FQNNGV. CDR3 DNA: TGTGCCAGCAGCTTAGAGGCCTTAGGGGGTGAAAAACTGTTTTTT. Protein product: CASSLEALGGEKLFF.

Details on this clone: One end of the junction does not line up with germline, which may come from a read error. The same CDR3 arises from other DNA sequences in this sample as well. The genes are TRBV7-8 and TRBJ1-2; no definite D call. Germline V gene data show CDR1 as SGHVS and CDR2 as FQNEAQ. The CDR3 is 14 residues long. In DNA, the CDR3 is TGTGCCAGTAGCTTAGCGCGGCGGTTCTATGGCTACACCTTC. Protein: CASSLARRFYGYTF.

J is TRBJ1-4 and V is TRBV5-1, with 8 bases fitting TRBD1. Germline CDR1 and CDR2: SGHRS and YFSETQ. V lost 5 bases to trimming and J lost 4 bases; unmatched junction nucleotides: 4. The CDR3 runs to 14 residues. The CDR3, as DNA: TGCGCCAGCAGACGGACAGGGCTTAATGAAAAACTGTTTTTT. Protein product: CASRRTGLNEKLFF.

The J gene is TRBJ2-1, the V gene TRBV5-6, with 7 nucleotides matching TRBD1. This CDR3 region has 13 residues. Germline CDR1 and CDR2: SGHDT and YYEEEE. V lost 4 bases and J lost 7; bases outside the gene matches: 5. CDR3 loop: CASSRGQFNEQFF. The CDR3 coding sequence is TGTGCCAGCAGCCGGGGACAGTTTAATGAGCAGTTCTTC.

In its sample, this clone was seen a few times. The gene calls are TRBV18 and TRBJ2-1, with D unclear. CDR3 length equals 12 residues. Trimming cost V 0 bases and J 6 bases, with 3 bases left between them. Germline V CDR1 and CDR2: KGHSH, LQKENI. In DNA form, the CDR3 reads TGTGCCAGCTCACCACCCGGCAATGAGCAGTTCTTC. Its translation: CASSPPGNEQFF.